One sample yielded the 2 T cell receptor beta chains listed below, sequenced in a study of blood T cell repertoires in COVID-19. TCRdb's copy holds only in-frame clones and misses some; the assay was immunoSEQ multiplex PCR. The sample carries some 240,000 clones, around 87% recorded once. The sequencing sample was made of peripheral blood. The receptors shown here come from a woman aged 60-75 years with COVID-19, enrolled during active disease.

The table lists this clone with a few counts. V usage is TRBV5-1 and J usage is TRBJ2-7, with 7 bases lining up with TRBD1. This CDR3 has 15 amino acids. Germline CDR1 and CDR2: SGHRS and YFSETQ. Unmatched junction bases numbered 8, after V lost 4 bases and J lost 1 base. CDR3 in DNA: TGCGCCAGCAGCCCCCGGGACAGTGATTCCTACGAGCAGTACTTC. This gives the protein CASSPRDSDSYEQYF.

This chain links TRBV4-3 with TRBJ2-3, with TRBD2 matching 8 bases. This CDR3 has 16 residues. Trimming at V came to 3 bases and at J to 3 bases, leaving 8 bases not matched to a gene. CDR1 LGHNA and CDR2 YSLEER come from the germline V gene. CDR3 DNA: TGCGCCAGCAGCCATTCGGGGGGGGCGCGTACAGATACGCAGTATTTT. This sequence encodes CASSHSGGARTDTQYF.